This T cell receptor beta chain was sequenced in a study of cytomegalovirus exposure and HLA in healthy donors. At the time of sampling, donors were nominally healthy, though unrecorded immune exposures were likely. V trimming: 6 bases; J trimming: 4 bases; junction bases outside the gene matches: 5. CDR1 is GTSNPN, CDR2 SVGIG, per germline (reference sequence). The CDR3 spans 15 residues. Vbeta (60) and Jbeta (13) primers were used in the PCR. Libraries were prepared by immunoSEQ multiplex PCR; TCRdb keeps only in-frame clonotypes and omits some of them. This table holds some 270,000 clones, roughly 91% found once. Study-wide findings and caveats: Researchers catalogued some 160 TCR beta chains as cytomegalovirus-associated. The study assumed roughly uniform donor sequencing depth for presence/absence analyses. Information on immune exposure was restricted to one variable (CMV serostatus).

About this clone itself: Its antigen is unknown.

The sequence derives from a girl aged 2 to 10 in good health and CMV-seronegative. The sample taken for sequencing was PBMCs. This chain joins TRBV30 and TRBJ2-2, with 13 bases lining up with TRBD2. The DNA of the CDR3 is TGTGCCTGCCCCTGGACTAGCGGGGGCACCGGGGAGCTGTTTTTT. It is translated as CACPWTSGGTGELFF. The full variable domain, with the rest looked up from reference TRBV30 and TRBJ2-2, is SQTIHQWPATLVQPVGSPLSLECTVEGTSNPNLYWYRQAAGRGLQLLFYSVGIGQISSEVPQNLSASRPQDRQFILSSKKLLLSDSGFYLCACPWTSGGTGELFFGEGSRLTVL.